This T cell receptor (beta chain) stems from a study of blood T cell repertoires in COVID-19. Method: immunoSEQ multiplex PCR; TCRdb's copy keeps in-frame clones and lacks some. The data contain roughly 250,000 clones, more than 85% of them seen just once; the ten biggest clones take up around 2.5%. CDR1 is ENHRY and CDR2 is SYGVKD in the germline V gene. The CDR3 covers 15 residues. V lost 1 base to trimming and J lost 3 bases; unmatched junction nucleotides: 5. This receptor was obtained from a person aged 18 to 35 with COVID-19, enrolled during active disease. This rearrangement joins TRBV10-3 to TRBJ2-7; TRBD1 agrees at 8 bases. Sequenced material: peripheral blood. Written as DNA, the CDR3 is TGTGCCATCAGTGAGTGGGGGACAGGAGGCTACGAGCAGTACTTC. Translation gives CAISEWGTGGYEQYF.